This TCR beta chain was captured by sequencing in a study of regulatory T cells in long-lasting Graves disease. There are many counts of this clonotype. As for time point: newly diagnosed GD, antithyroid drugs for less than 3 months. There was RNA extracted from PBMCs, and the TCR library was made from it. iRepertoire HTBI primers and Arm-PCR of CDR3 regions built TCR beta libraries. TCRdb processed the multiplex PCR reads anew with MiXCR; each CDR3 protein has one entry. The repertoire consists of about 560,000 distinct CDR3 sequences, with roughly 16% occurring once and the leading ten covering approximately 12%. This CDR3 region has 15 residues. After removal of 5 bases from V and 3 bases from J, the junction contained 6 bases not matched to a gene. These data also formed part of another study, on T cells in Graves' hyperthyroidism and ophthalmopathy.

This receptor was obtained from a man aged 18 to 29 with Graves disease. The chain is built from TRBV12-3 or TRBV12-4 and TRBJ2-1; 8 nucleotides match TRBD1. Sequenced material: peripheral blood mononuclear cells (PBMCs), taken at new diagnosis, from a patient treated with antithyroid drugs. The CDR3 is CASSPPGTGYNEQFF. In DNA form, the CDR3 reads TGTGCCAGCAGTCCCCCCGGGACAGGCTACAATGAGCAGTTCTTC.